This TCR beta chain was recorded in a study of CD8+ T cells in alopecia areata. Points from the study as a whole: Affected lesional scalp, above all in alopecia totalis/universalis, was more clonal than normal scalp. Patients shared TCRs less clearly than mice did, possibly for HLA-related reasons.

In each case, RNA was isolated and then reverse transcribed into cDNA as the sequencing template. TCRdb's copy holds only in-frame clones and misses some; the assay was immunoSEQ multiplex PCR. The sample carries 85,000 to 110,000 clones, approximately 60% recorded once. The CDR3 spans 13 residues. Unmatched junction bases numbered 3, after V lost 5 bases and J lost 7 bases. Germline lookup yields CDR1 SEHNR and CDR2 FQNEAQ (reference sequence). As for this clone: What it binds is not known.

Sequencing input: CD4+ T cells sorted from blood. The clonotype comes from a human donor in good health. The rearrangement joins TRBV7-9 to TRBJ1-2, with TRBD1 identical over 11 bases. The CDR3 bases are TGTGCCAGCAGCCCGGACAGGGGGCTTGGCTACACCTTC. It translates to CASSPDRGLGYTF.